This T cell receptor (beta chain) was profiled in a study of blood T cell repertoires in COVID-19. Study at large: Acute and convalescent COVID-19 specimens originated in the United States, Italy and Spain.

In the original workflow: Reference gene primer amplification gave nucleated cell count estimates. The table came from immunoSEQ multiplex PCR; TCRdb's copy has only in-frame clones and leaves some out. That table supplies the V and J calls and clone size; D and trimming were determined from the DNA. The table shows about 250,000 clones, with roughly 85% occurring only once. The CDR3 extends over 18 amino acids. Germline loops: CDR1 SEHNR, CDR2 FQNEAQ (reference sequence). V was pared by 1 base and J by 2 bases, with 10 bases of the junction left unmatched. Participants reported their clinical history, and cohort assignment relied on those reports.

The origin of this receptor is a man in his forties or fifties who had been exposed to COVID-19. This chain links TRBV7-9 with TRBJ2-3, with TRBD1 matching 9 bases. Specimen: PBMCs or T cells enriched from blood (not recorded which). The CDR3 region has the DNA TGTGCCAGCAGCTTAGGGATGGGGAGGACAGGGGCCACAGATACGCAGTATTTT. It encodes CASSLGMGRTGATDTQYF.